The T cell receptor (beta chain) described here comes from a study of blood T cell repertoires in COVID-19. Study-level information: Spain, Italy and the United States supplied samples that represented acute and convalescent COVID-19. PBMCs, B-cell-depleted T cells, or T cells provided the cDNA or gDNA that made up the material.

In the original analysis: Estimation of nucleated cell counts was performed using reference gene primer amplification. Some clones are missing from TCRdb's copy, which holds only in-frame ones; the method was immunoSEQ multiplex PCR. V, J and clone size are those of that table, while D and trimming were read from the DNA. The sample records about 120,000 clones, roughly 85% being singletons. This clone occurred many times. Germline trimming cut 2 bases from V and 7 bases from J; bases unmatched to any gene: 4. The CDR3 totals 13 residues. CDR1 and CDR2 from the germline V gene are MNHEY and SVGAGI. V is TRBV6-5 and J is TRBJ1-2, with TRBD1 matching 7 bases. Sequenced sample: peripheral blood. This clonotype was sampled from a man aged 30-40 years with acute or convalescent COVID-19. CDR3 amino acids: CASSYDRVVGYTF. The CDR3 DNA is TGTGCCAGCAGTTACGACAGGGTGGTTGGCTACACCTTC.